These 23 T cell receptor beta chains came from one sample sequenced in a study of blood T cell repertoires in COVID-19. Repertoires were generated with immunoSEQ multiplex PCR, while TCRdb's copy carries only in-frame clones and drops some. Counted here are tens of thousands of clones, about 86% occurring once; the ten biggest clones make up 9.5% to 15%. Source material: peripheral blood. The receptors stem from a human donor in a cohort sampled during active COVID-19.

The chain is built from TRBV7-9 and TRBJ2-7; TRBD2 agrees at 12 bases. CDR1 is SEHNR and CDR2 is FQNEAQ in the germline V gene (reference sequence). The ends lost 8 bases at V and 7 bases at J; junction bases unmatched: 9. This CDR3 has 14 residues. CDR3 loop: CASGRTSGMGEQYF. CDR3 nucleotide sequence: TGTGCCAGCGGACGGACTAGCGGGATGGGTGAGCAGTACTTC.

The V call is TRBV3-1 (or the pseudogene TRBV3-2), the J call TRBJ1-2, with 7 bases lining up with TRBD1. The CDR3 has 13 residues. Germline loops: CDR1 LGHDT, CDR2 YNNKEL (reference sequence). J lost 2 bases, V lost 7 bases, and 4 bases had no gene match. The CDR3 region is CASTIQGNYGYTF. The DNA of the CDR3 is TGTGCCAGCACCATACAGGGGAACTATGGCTACACCTTC.

This sequence joins TRBV4-3 and TRBJ1-6, with 9 bases that match TRBD1. CDR3 size: 16 residues. Germline CDR1 and CDR2: LGHNA and YSLEER. V lost 4 bases and J lost 6; bases outside the gene matches: 7. In DNA form, the CDR3 reads TGCGCCAGCAGCCCAAGCCCGGGACAGGGTAATTCACCCCTCCACTTT. As protein: CASSPSPGQGNSPLHF.

The chain combines TRBV29-1 with TRBJ2-7, with D possibly matching TRBD1 (6 bases). Germline CDR1 SQVTM, CDR2 ANQGSEA. The length of the CDR3 is 15 residues. Trimming removed 4 bases at V and 0 bases at J, with 16 bases between. CDR3 sequence reads: CSVGGDLDSSYEQYF. CDR3 DNA sequence: TGCAGCGTTGGGGGTGATCTGGACAGCTCCTACGAGCAGTACTTC.

The rearrangement joins TRBV9 to TRBJ2-5, with 9 bases identical to TRBD1. V dropped 3 bases and J dropped 7; count of bases not matched to a gene: 7. The CDR3 extends over 14 amino acids. Germline V gene data show CDR1 as SGDLS and CDR2 as YYNGEE. The CDR3 region is CASSASRQGGTQYF. Written as DNA, the CDR3 is TGTGCCAGCAGCGCCTCTCGACAGGGGGGGACCCAGTACTTC.

The V gene is TRBV7-2, the J gene TRBJ1-1; the match to TRBD1 covers 7 bases. The CDR3 consists of 17 residues. With V trimmed by 3 bases and J by 0 bases, 10 bases remained unmatched. Looked up from germline, CDR1 is SGHTA and CDR2 is FQGNSA. The CDR3: CASSFRVGGAMNTEAFF. Here the CDR3 DNA reads TGTGCCAGCAGCTTTAGGGTAGGGGGCGCGATGAACACTGAAGCTTTCTTT.

This chain uses TRBV2 with TRBJ2-1; tentatively, D is TRBD2 (5 bases). The V gene's germline CDR1 is SNHLY and CDR2 FYNNEI. V was clipped by 5 bases and J by 7 bases, with 27 bases between them. The CDR3 contains 18 residues. CDR3 protein: CASSLLYIPGTAVNEQFF. The CDR3 DNA reads TGTGCCAGCAGTTTACTTTATATACCGGGAACAGCAGTTAATGAGCAGTTCTTC.

This chain uses TRBV6-7 with TRBJ2-1, with 10 positions matching TRBD2. TRBV6-7 is an ORF, and what it does is uncertain. This CDR3 is 17 amino acids long. V dropped 6 bases and J dropped 1; count of bases not matched to a gene: 9. The DNA for the CDR3 is TGTGCCAGCAGGGTAGCGGGGGGCGCGGGATCCTACAATGAGCAGTTCTTC. Its translation: CASRVAGGAGSYNEQFF.

The chain employs TRBV28 and TRBJ1-5; a weak D match, TRBD1 (6 bases). Germline loops: CDR1 MDHEN, CDR2 SYDVKM. This CDR3 contains 14 residues. V was clipped by 7 bases and J by 4 bases, with 14 bases between them. CDR3 DNA sequence: TGTGCCAGCAACCCCTACCAGGGGAATCAGCCCCAGCATTTT. It specifies CASNPYQGNQPQHF.

This clone came up a few times. V is TRBV27 and J is TRBJ1-1, with 7 bases aligning to TRBD1. The CDR3 length is 14 residues. V was clipped by 6 bases and J by 7 bases; unmatched bases: 11. Germline lookup yields CDR1 MNHEY and CDR2 SMNVEV (reference sequence). For the CDR3, the DNA is TGTGCCAGCAGCCGGACCCATACAGGGGATGAAGCTTTCTTT. The encoded protein is CASSRTHTGDEAFF.

This clone was counted once. V and J are TRBV9 and TRBJ2-2, with D perhaps matching TRBD1 (5 bases). V lost 2 bases, J lost 4 bases, and 12 bases lay in between. CDR1 is SGDLS, CDR2 YYNGEE, per germline. The CDR3 has 15 residues. CDR3 loop: CASSVPGTGTGELFF. CDR3 bases: TGTGCCAGCAGCGTCCCAGGAACAGGCACCGGGGAGCTGTTTTTT.

The CDR3 spells CASTSVQGENTEAFF. The CDR3 coding sequence is TGTGCCAGCACCTCGGTACAGGGAGAGAACACTGAAGCTTTCTTT. The V call is TRBV27, the J call TRBJ1-1; D is possibly TRBD1 (6 bases). The CDR3 has 15 amino acids. CDR1 and CDR2 (germline): MNHEY, SMNVEV (reference sequence). Between the trimmed V and J ends, which lost 7 bases and 1 base, there was a span of 16 bases.

V gene TRBV3-1 (or the pseudogene TRBV3-2) combines with J gene TRBJ1-2; the match to TRBD1 covers 8 bases. This CDR3 spans 14 amino acids. Per the germline V gene, CDR1 is LGHDT and CDR2 is YNNKEL (reference sequence). V lost 7 bases to trimming and J lost 5 bases; unmatched junction nucleotides: 9. DNA for the CDR3: TGTGCCAGCACCGTCGGGACAGGAGAATATGGCTACACCTTC. This gives the protein CASTVGTGEYGYTF.

The chain is built from TRBV30 and TRBJ1-2; D is possibly TRBD1 (6 bases). V lost 1 base and J lost 4, with 16 bases in between. This CDR3 has 15 amino acids. Germline V gene sequence: CDR1 GTSNPN, CDR2 SVGIG (reference sequence). The CDR3 sequence is CAWSDAGADPYGYTF. The CDR3 DNA follows: TGTGCCTGGAGTGACGCAGGGGCGGACCCCTATGGCTACACCTTC.

The CDR3 nucleotides are TGTGCCAGCAGTTACTCGGAACAGGGGGCTAACTATGGCTACACCTTC. This gives the protein CASSYSEQGANYGYTF. This chain joins TRBV6-5 and TRBJ1-2; TRBD1 aligns across 8 bases. V trimming: 0 bases; J trimming: 0 bases; junction bases outside the gene matches: 3. The CDR3 spans 16 residues. CDR1 MNHEY and CDR2 SVGAGI come from the germline V gene.

The V gene is TRBV28, the J gene TRBJ1-4; TRBD1 agrees at 7 bases. From germline, CDR1 is MDHEN and CDR2 SYDVKM. This CDR3 region has 15 residues. V was pared by 10 bases and J by 3 bases, with 11 bases of the junction left unmatched. CDR3 sequence reads: CATTGATRANEKLFF. The CDR3 bases are TGTGCCACTACAGGGGCCACCCGAGCTAATGAAAAACTGTTTTTT. Variable domain in full (rest from reference TRBV28 and TRBJ1-4): DVKVTQSSRYLVKRTGEKVFLECVQDMDHENMFWYRQDPGLGLRLIYFSYDVKMKEKGDIPEGYSVSREKKERFSLILESASTNQTSMYLCATTGATRANEKLFFGSGTQLSVL.

As DNA, the CDR3 is TGCGCCAGCAGCCAAGATGGCCCGGAAGGACAGGGGTACCAAGAGACCCAGTACTTC. Translating it yields CASSQDGPEGQGYQETQYF. The J gene is TRBJ2-5, the V gene TRBV4-3; 9 bases map to TRBD1. The length of the CDR3 is 19 residues. Germline V gene sequence: CDR1 LGHNA, CDR2 YSLEER. With 0 bases clipped from V and 0 bases from J, the junction kept 11 bases outside the gene matches.

The chain uses TRBV28 and TRBJ1-4; possible D gene TRBD1, 6 bases. V dropped 5 bases and J dropped 4 bases, with 14 bases sitting between them. CDR3 length equals 15 residues. The germline V gene encodes CDR1 MDHEN and CDR2 SYDVKM. CDR3 sequence: CASSIQGDGNEKLFF. The CDR3 nucleotides are TGTGCCAGCAGTATACAGGGCGACGGTAATGAAAAACTGTTTTTT.

This chain connects TRBV19 to TRBJ1-5; D perhaps matches TRBD1 (5 bases). V shed 4 bases and J shed 1 base, with 17 bases lying between them. Per the germline V gene, CDR1 is LNHDA and CDR2 is SQIVND (reference sequence). This CDR3 has 17 amino acids. CDR3 sequence reads: CASSTEGLGYSNQPQHF. CDR3 nucleotides: TGTGCCAGTAGTACAGAGGGACTGGGATACAGCAATCAGCCCCAGCATTTT.

This sequence joins TRBV3-1 (or the pseudogene TRBV3-2) and TRBJ2-7, with TRBD2 identical over 7 bases. The V segment lost 3 bases and the J segment 5 bases; nucleotides outside the gene matches: 10. The CDR3 is 15 residues long. CDR1 and CDR2 (germline): LGHDT, YNNKEL (reference sequence). Here the CDR3 DNA reads TGTGCCAGCAGCCAGCAGCGCGGGAGCAGGGACGAGCAGTACTTC. Encoded protein: CASSQQRGSRDEQYF.

The chain links TRBV9 to TRBJ2-5, with D possibly matching TRBD2 (5 bases). V lost 4 bases and J 3 bases, leaving 13 bases between the germline ends. From germline, CDR1 is SGDLS and CDR2 YYNGEE. The CDR3 sequence is 14 residues long. This CDR3 reads CASSRVEEKETQYF. The CDR3 DNA reads as TGTGCCAGCAGCCGTGTGGAGGAGAAAGAGACCCAGTACTTC.

The V and J genes are TRBV9 and TRBJ2-7, with 8 nucleotides matching TRBD1. V lost 1 base, J lost 0 bases, and 6 bases stayed unmatched. The CDR3 consists of 16 residues. Germline V lookup: CDR1 SGDLS, CDR2 YYNGEE. CDR3 sequence reads: CASSVSRDRNSYEQYF. CDR3 bases: TGTGCCAGCAGCGTAAGCCGGGACAGGAACTCCTACGAGCAGTACTTC.

The CDR3 DNA is TGTGCCAGCACCACCTTGACTAGCGGGACGGAGACCCAGTACTTC. The encoded protein is CASTTLTSGTETQYF. The chain uses TRBV27 and TRBJ2-5; 11 bases align to TRBD2. The CDR3 has 15 residues. The germline V gene encodes CDR1 MNHEY and CDR2 SMNVEV (reference sequence). V lost 7 bases, J lost 5 bases, and 9 bases stayed unmatched.